The 20 T cell receptor beta chains listed next were all sequenced from one sample in a study of breast tumors, draining lymph nodes, adjacent tissues. Using its own MiXCR run on the multiplex PCR reads, TCRdb lists one record per CDR3 protein. Of some 250,000 distinct CDR3 sequences listed, 30% to 35% are singletons. Axillary draining lymph nodes of breast cancer patients supplied the node samples. Sequencing was carried out using axillary lymph node tissue. The receptors derive from a female donor with breast cancer. Some clones in this sample may be carry-over from other donors' samples.

The CDR3 sequence: CASGTYGADTQYF. The DNA of the CDR3 is TGTGCTAGCGGGACGTACGGCGCAGATACGCAGTATTTT. V is TRBV25-1 and J is TRBJ2-3; TRBD2 matches 8 bases. The CDR3 spans 13 residues. The germline CDR1 and CDR2 sequences are MGHDK and SYGVNS.

At least ten counts were recorded for this clonotype. The chain is built from TRBV5-1 and TRBJ1-2, with D possibly matching TRBD1 (6 bases). Germline V lookup: CDR1 SGHRS, CDR2 YFSETQ. The CDR3 loop spans 15 amino acids. The germline V and J ends were trimmed by 6 bases and 8 bases, with 23 bases remaining between them. The CDR3 loop reads CASIFFPGTPGGYTF. The CDR3 DNA is TGCGCCAGCATCTTTTTTCCCGGGACACCGGGGGGCTACACCTTC.

This clonotype has only a few counts. A much larger clone is a single base away; this may be a read error. The chain couples TRBV9 to TRBJ2-3; TRBD2 aligns across 13 bases. With 4 bases clipped from V and 6 bases from J, the junction kept 11 bases outside the gene matches. CDR1 and CDR2 (germline): SGDLS, YYNGEE. This CDR3 spans 17 amino acids. The CDR3, as DNA: TGTGCCAGCAGCCCAGACAGACTAGCGGGGGGTAGTGATACGCAGTATTTT. It is translated as CASSPDRLAGGSDTQYF.

The V call is TRBV29-1, the J call TRBJ2-1; 7 bases map to TRBD2. V was pared by 6 bases and J by 8 bases, with 13 bases of the junction left unmatched. Germline CDR1 SQVTM, CDR2 ANQGSEA. CDR3 length: 14 amino acids. Here the CDR3 DNA reads TGCAGCGTGGGGCGGGGAGGGCCCCTGGATGAGCAGTTCTTC. Translating gives CSVGRGGPLDEQFF.

Here the CDR3 reads CASSLRVGTQYF. Written as DNA, the CDR3 is TGTGCCAGCAGTTTGAGGGTGGGGACCCAGTACTTC. The chain combines TRBV12-3 or TRBV12-4 with TRBJ2-5, with D maybe TRBD2 (5 bases). CDR3 size: 12 residues. The ends were cut back, 3 bases at V and 7 bases at J, with 9 bases in the middle.

This clonotype has at least ten counts. The genes are TRBV20-1 and TRBJ2-3; 10 bases agree with TRBD2. The CDR3 extends over 14 amino acids. Germline CDR1 and CDR2: DFQATT and SNEGSKA (reference sequence). V was pared by 1 base and J by 6 bases, with 4 bases of the junction left unmatched. The CDR3 DNA sequence: TGCAGTGCTAGAGTACTAGCGGGATTCGATACGCAGTATTTT. Translation: CSARVLAGFDTQYF.

This clonotype appeared many times. V gene TRBV11-3 combines with J gene TRBJ2-3, with 9 bases lining up with TRBD2. The CDR3 spans 17 residues. V dropped 1 base and J dropped 2; count of bases not matched to a gene: 7. Germline CDR1 and CDR2: SGHNT and YENEEA. CDR3 in amino acids: CASSLGRLAGTTDTQYF. CDR3 nucleotide sequence: TGTGCCAGCAGCTTAGGTCGCCTAGCGGGGACCACAGATACGCAGTATTTT.

This clonotype was seen a handful of times. CDR3 bases: TGTGCCACCAGCAGTTCTATGCAGGGTTACAATGAGCAGTTCTTC. Residues: CATSSSMQGYNEQFF. This chain uses TRBV15 with TRBJ2-1; D is possibly TRBD1 (5 bases). V shed 3 bases and J shed 4 bases, with 13 bases lying between them. CDR3 length: 15 amino acids. Germline loops: CDR1 LNHNV, CDR2 YYDKDF (reference sequence).

Many counts were recorded for this clonotype. The chain joins TRBV3-1 to TRBJ2-7, with D maybe TRBD2 (5 bases). Germline values: CDR1 LGHDT, CDR2 YNNKEL (reference sequence). The V and J ends lost 0 bases and 5 bases respectively, with 17 bases between them. The CDR3 is made up of 16 amino acids. The CDR3 here is CASSQELPRGFHEQYF. CDR3 sequence (DNA): TGTGCCAGCAGCCAAGAACTCCCCCGGGGTTTCCACGAGCAGTACTTC.

Written as DNA, the CDR3 is TGTGCCAGCAGGCGCGCGGACTACAACACCGGGGAGCTGTTTTTT. Translated: CASRRADYNTGELFF. This rearrangement joins TRBV6-5 to TRBJ2-2; D possibly corresponds to TRBD2 (6 bases). The germline V gene encodes CDR1 MNHEY and CDR2 SVGAGI. The length of the CDR3 is 15 residues. Trimming removed 6 bases from V and 2 bases from J, with 13 bases in between.

This clonotype was recorded many times. The rearrangement joins TRBV27 to TRBJ2-7; D is unclear. Trimming removed 4 bases from V and 2 bases from J, with 9 bases in between. There are 13 residues in the CDR3. CDR1 is MNHEY and CDR2 is SMNVEV in the germline V gene (reference sequence). Here the CDR3 DNA reads TGTGCCAGCAGTTCGCGACAAACCTACGAGCAGTACTTC. Translated, it gives CASSSRQTYEQYF.

The chain uses TRBV6-1 and TRBJ1-6; 7 nucleotides match TRBD1. J gave up 10 bases and V 9 bases, and 9 bases lay outside the gene matches. The CDR3 consists of 13 residues. Germline CDR1 is MNHNS and CDR2 is SASEGT. The CDR3 nucleotides are TGTGCCAGTCGGCAGGGGGATAGATCACCCCTCCACTTT. It translates to CASRQGDRSPLHF.

This clonotype was found many times. This sequence joins TRBV5-8 and TRBJ2-2, with D perhaps given as TRBD1 or TRBD2 (5 bases each). V dropped 1 base and J dropped 6 bases, with 7 bases sitting between them. Germline V gene data show CDR1 as SGHTS and CDR2 as YDEGEE. The CDR3 consists of 13 residues. The CDR3 spells CASSLRGAGELFF. The CDR3 coding sequence is TGTGCCAGCAGCTTGAGAGGGGCCGGGGAGCTGTTTTTT.

This clonotype occurred many times. This chain joins TRBV5-4 and TRBJ2-3; TRBD2 agrees at 8 bases. From germline, CDR1 is SGHNT and CDR2 YYREEE (reference sequence). The V and J ends lost 0 bases and 5 bases, in that order; junction bases with no gene match: 5. The CDR3 covers 15 residues. The DNA of the CDR3 is TGTGCCAGCAGCTTGGAAGCGGGGGAATTAGATACGCAGTATTTT. Protein product: CASSLEAGELDTQYF.

This sequence joins TRBV25-1 and TRBJ1-2; possible D gene TRBD1, 5 bases. With 4 bases removed from V and 4 bases from J, the gap between germline ends came to 16 bases. The CDR3 sequence is 15 residues long. Germline loops: CDR1 MGHDK, CDR2 SYGVNS. The CDR3 loop is CASSAPVRDGYGYTF. The CDR3 nucleotides are TGTGCCAGCAGTGCCCCCGTCAGGGACGGCTATGGCTACACCTTC.

This chain joins TRBV27 and TRBJ1-2, with unresolved D. Trimming removed 5 bases at V and 8 bases at J, with 15 bases between. Germline CDR1 is MNHEY and CDR2 is SMNVEV (reference sequence). The CDR3 is 13 amino acids. The CDR3 protein is CASSPAGDDGYTF. The CDR3 region has the DNA TGTGCCAGCAGTCCCGCCGGGGATGACGGCTACACCTTC.

The rearrangement joins TRBV2 to TRBJ2-3; perhaps TRBD1 as D (5 bases). V lost 6 bases and J 8 bases, leaving 15 bases between the germline ends. The CDR3 is 13 residues long. Per the germline V gene, CDR1 is SNHLY and CDR2 is FYNNEI. CDR3 protein: CASSLREAGTQYF. The CDR3 DNA reads as TGTGCCAGCAGCCTCAGGGAAGCAGGTACGCAGTATTTT.

V and J are TRBV4-3 and TRBJ1-4; 9 nucleotides agree with TRBD1. Germline trimming cut 3 bases from V and 7 bases from J; bases unmatched to any gene: 6. This CDR3 spans 15 amino acids. Germline V lookup: CDR1 LGHNA, CDR2 YSLEER. CDR3 coding DNA: TGCGCCAGCAGCCATGCACAGGGGGCCGGTGAAAAACTGTTTTTT. Translation gives CASSHAQGAGEKLFF.

This chain connects TRBV3-1 to TRBJ1-4; D remains ambiguous. The germline V gene encodes CDR1 LGHDT and CDR2 YNNKEL (reference sequence). This CDR3 is 12 amino acids long. The V end was cut by 5 bases, the J end by 0 bases, with 1 base between. CDR3 region: CASSSTNEKLFF. CDR3 nucleotides: TGTGCCAGCAGCTCAACTAATGAAAAACTGTTTTTT. Complete variable domain (other parts from reference TRBV3-1 and TRBJ1-4): DTAVSQTPKYLVTQMGNDKSIKCEQNLGHDTMYWYKQDSKKFLKIMFSYNNKELIINETVPNRFSPKSPDKAHLNLHINSLELGDSAVYFCASSSTNEKLFFGSGTQLSVL.

Remarks on this clonotype: One base away lies a much larger clone, so this may be a sequencing read error. V is TRBV12-3 or TRBV12-4 and J is TRBJ2-7, with unresolved D. The V and J ends lost 6 bases and 7 bases respectively, with 10 bases between them. The CDR3 contains 11 residues. CDR3 protein: CASSHTWEQYF. As DNA, the CDR3 is TGTGCCAGCAGCCACACTTGGGAGCAGTACTTC.